This entry lists 16 T cell receptor beta chains sequenced from one sample in a study of response to subunit inactivated influenza vaccine. One entry per CDR3 protein, called by TCRdb with MiXCR from the RT-PCR reads. The table lists under 850,000 distinct CDR3 sequences, around 18% of them singletons, with under 13% in the top ten. The specimen comprised PBMCs from blood, sampled less than 6 days after vaccination. The receptors were sampled from a man over 45 who received an inactivated influenza vaccine.

V is TRBV5-6 and J is TRBJ2-6; no firm D call. V gave up 0 bases and J gave up 4 bases, with 14 bases separating them. This CDR3 has 17 residues. The germline V gene has CDR1 SGHDT and CDR2 YYEEEE. CDR3 in amino acids: CASSLVSFRPGANVLTF. Here the CDR3 DNA reads TGTGCCAGCAGCTTGGTCAGCTTCAGACCGGGGGCCAACGTCCTGACTTTC. The full variable domain, completed using reference TRBV5-6 and TRBJ2-6, is DAGVTQSPTHLIKTRGQQVTLRCSPKSGHDTVSWYQQALGQGPQFIFQYYEEEERQRGNFPDRFSGHQFPNYSSELNVNALLLGDSALYLCASSLVSFRPGANVLTFGAGSRLTVL.

This clonotype was found a few times. The chain is built from TRBV15 and TRBJ2-1; maybe TRBD2 (6 bases). The CDR3 runs 15 residues. Per germline, CDR1 LNHNV and CDR2 YYDKDF (reference sequence). The V end lost 0 bases, the J end lost 6 bases, and 12 bases lay between the germline ends. The CDR3 loop reads CATSRDRGTRNEQFF. The CDR3 coding sequence is TGTGCCACCAGCAGAGATCGCGGGACCCGCAATGAGCAGTTCTTC.

This clonotype was detected only a few times. The genes are TRBV5-1 and TRBJ2-1, with 9 bases that match TRBD1. Germline V gene lookup returns CDR1 SGHRS and CDR2 YFSETQ. The CDR3 consists of 13 residues. With 6 bases clipped from V and 7 bases from J, the junction kept 5 bases outside the gene matches. The CDR3 loop reads CASIGQGKNEQFF. DNA of the CDR3: TGCGCCAGCATAGGACAGGGGAAGAATGAGCAGTTCTTC.

CDR3: CASSRGTGPNYGYTF. DNA for the CDR3: TGTGCCAGCAGCCGAGGGACAGGGCCTAACTATGGCTACACCTTC. The chain joins TRBV12-3 or TRBV12-4 to TRBJ1-2, with 9 bases matching TRBD1. The CDR3 is 15 residues long. V was clipped by 6 bases and J by 0 bases; unmatched bases: 5.

The chain is built from TRBV11-1 and TRBJ2-6; 9 nucleotides match TRBD1. From germline, CDR1 is SGHAT and CDR2 FQDESV (reference sequence). Losses at the gene ends were 6 bases for V and 1 base for J; bases not matched to a gene: 10. This CDR3 has 18 amino acids. CDR3 DNA: TGTGCCAGCAGAAAAAGTGGGACAGGGACGTCTGGGGCCAACGTCCTGACTTTC. This translates into CASRKSGTGTSGANVLTF.

The V and J genes are TRBV7-9 and TRBJ2-4, with D tentatively TRBD2 (6 bases). The CDR3 is made up of 16 amino acids. The V and J ends lost 5 bases and 1 base respectively, with 15 bases between them. Germline V gene sequence: CDR1 SEHNR, CDR2 FQNEAQ (reference sequence). CDR3 residues: CASSPRLVVAKNIQYF. The CDR3 region has the DNA TGTGCCAGCAGCCCTAGACTAGTCGTGGCCAAAAACATTCAGTACTTC.

The chain recombines TRBV4-3 with TRBJ2-3; 8 bases are shared with TRBD2. The junction had 3 bases not matched to a gene; V was cut back by 1 base and J by 0 bases. Germline lookup yields CDR1 LGHNA and CDR2 YSLEER. The CDR3 spans 16 residues. DNA of the CDR3: TGCGCCAGCAGCCAAGCTAGCGGGCCAAGCACAGATACGCAGTATTTT. Translated: CASSQASGPSTDTQYF.

This chain connects TRBV12-3 or TRBV12-4 to TRBJ2-7; D unclear. V was cut by 4 bases and J by 2 bases, with 15 bases left in between. This CDR3 spans 15 amino acids. CDR3 loop: CASSWAPSRTYEQYF. CDR3 DNA: TGTGCCAGCAGTTGGGCCCCGTCCAGGACCTACGAGCAGTACTTC.

The genes are TRBV5-1 and TRBJ1-2; 8 nucleotides align to TRBD1. Germline V CDR1 and CDR2: SGHRS, YFSETQ. Losses at the gene ends were 0 bases for V and 3 bases for J; bases not matched to a gene: 4. The CDR3 is 15 residues long. CDR3 amino acids: CASSLAGQGDYGYTF. The CDR3 DNA sequence: TGCGCCAGCAGCTTGGCCGGACAGGGCGACTATGGCTACACCTTC. Complete variable domain (other parts from reference TRBV5-1 and TRBJ1-2): KAGVTQTPRYLIKTRGQQVTLSCSPISGHRSVSWYQQTPGQGLQFLFEYFSETQRNKGNFPGRFSGRQFSNSRSEMNVSTLELGDSALYLCASSLAGQGDYGYTFGSGTRLTVV.

This clonotype turned up a few times. This chain connects TRBV20-1 to TRBJ2-1; D is possibly TRBD1 (6 bases). Per the germline V gene, CDR1 is DFQATT and CDR2 is SNEGSKA (reference sequence). The germline V and J ends were trimmed by 0 bases and 6 bases, with 12 bases remaining between them. This CDR3 has 14 residues. CDR3 amino acids: CSARDVQGRNEQFF. The CDR3 bases are TGCAGTGCTAGAGACGTGCAGGGGCGCAATGAGCAGTTCTTC.

The chain uses TRBV11-2 and TRBJ2-5; the match to TRBD1 covers 11 bases. Germline values: CDR1 SGHAT, CDR2 FQNNGV. V dropped 6 bases and J dropped 1; count of bases not matched to a gene: 10. This CDR3 spans 17 amino acids. The CDR3 nucleotides read TGTGCCAGCAGGTCCCTCAGGACAGGGGGCCTCCAAGAGACCCAGTACTTC. This gives the protein CASRSLRTGGLQETQYF.

The chain links TRBV7-8 to TRBJ2-3, with D hard to call. V was shortened by 1 base and J by 2 bases, with 13 bases between the two germline ends. The CDR3 is 16 amino acids. Germline CDR1 SGHVS, CDR2 FQNEAQ. CDR3 bases: TGTGCCAGCAGCTTAGTTTGGGGTACCCACACAGATACGCAGTATTTT. This translates into CASSLVWGTHTDTQYF.

This clonotype was observed a handful of times. The V gene is TRBV24-1, the J gene TRBJ2-1; no clear D. V was clipped by 1 base and J by 7 bases, with 13 bases between them. Germline CDR1 reads KGHDR; CDR2 reads SFDVKD. CDR3 length equals 15 residues. CDR3 amino acids: CATSDFGLGLNEQFF. For the CDR3, the DNA is TGTGCCACCAGTGATTTCGGGCTCGGTTTGAATGAGCAGTTCTTC.

This clonotype appeared a few times. V usage is TRBV7-9 and J usage is TRBJ2-4; the D gene is possibly TRBD2 (6 bases). V was pared by 3 bases and J by 2 bases, with 8 bases between. Looked up from germline, CDR1 is SEHNR and CDR2 is FQNEAQ (reference sequence). This CDR3 region has 14 residues. CDR3 sequence (DNA): TGTGCCAGCAGCTTCCGGGACTCCAAAAACATTCAGTACTTC. Protein sequence: CASSFRDSKNIQYF.

The V and J genes are TRBV4-3 and TRBJ2-3; D gene uncertain. Germline values: CDR1 LGHNA, CDR2 YSLEER. The CDR3 totals 13 residues. Trimming stripped 0 bases from V and 9 bases from J, with 10 bases between. The CDR3 DNA follows: TGCGCCAGCAGCCAAGAGTGGGCTACCACGCAGTATTTT. Translated, it gives CASSQEWATTQYF.

This clonotype has a count of ten or more. The CDR3 loop reads CSVYGLAIEQFF. CDR3 nucleotides: TGCAGCGTGTATGGACTAGCGATTGAGCAGTTCTTC. J is TRBJ2-1 and V is TRBV29-1; TRBD2 matches 9 bases. The CDR3 contains 12 residues. V was clipped by 6 bases and J by 9 bases; unmatched bases: 6. Germline loops: CDR1 SQVTM, CDR2 ANQGSEA.